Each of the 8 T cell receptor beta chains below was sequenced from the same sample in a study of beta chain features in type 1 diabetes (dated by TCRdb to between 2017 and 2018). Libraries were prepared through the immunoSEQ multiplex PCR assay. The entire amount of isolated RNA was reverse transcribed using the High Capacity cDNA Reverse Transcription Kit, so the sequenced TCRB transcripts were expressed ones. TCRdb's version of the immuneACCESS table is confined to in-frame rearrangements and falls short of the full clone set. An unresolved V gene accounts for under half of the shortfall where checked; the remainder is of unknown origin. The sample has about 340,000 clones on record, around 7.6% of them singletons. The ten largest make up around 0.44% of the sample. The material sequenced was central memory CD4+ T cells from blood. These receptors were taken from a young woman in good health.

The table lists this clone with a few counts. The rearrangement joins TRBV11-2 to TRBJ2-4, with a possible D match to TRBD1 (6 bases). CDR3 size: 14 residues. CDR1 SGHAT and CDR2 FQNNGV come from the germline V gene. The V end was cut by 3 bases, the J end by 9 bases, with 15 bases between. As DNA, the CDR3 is TGTGCCAGCAGCTTGGGGGCCGGTTTTGTCATTCAGTACTTC. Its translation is CASSLGAGFVIQYF.

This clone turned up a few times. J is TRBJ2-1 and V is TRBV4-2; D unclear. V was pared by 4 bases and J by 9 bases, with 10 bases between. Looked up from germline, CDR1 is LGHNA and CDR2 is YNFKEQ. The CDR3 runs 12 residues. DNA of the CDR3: TGTGCCAGCAGCCCTTCCGGTAGTGAGCAGTTCTTC. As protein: CASSPSGSEQFF.

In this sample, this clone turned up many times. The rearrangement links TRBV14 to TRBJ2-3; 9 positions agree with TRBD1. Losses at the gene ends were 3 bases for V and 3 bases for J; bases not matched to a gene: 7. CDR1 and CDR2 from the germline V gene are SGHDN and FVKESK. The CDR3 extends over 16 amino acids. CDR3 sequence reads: CASSQFGQGWTDTQYF. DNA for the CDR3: TGTGCCAGCAGCCAGTTTGGACAGGGGTGGACAGATACGCAGTATTTT. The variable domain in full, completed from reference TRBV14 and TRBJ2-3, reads EAGVTQFPSHSVIEKGQTVTLRCDPISGHDNLYWYRRVMGKEIKFLLHFVKESKQDESGMPNNRFLAERTGGTYSTLKVQPAELEDSGVYFCASSQFGQGWTDTQYFGPGTRLTVL.

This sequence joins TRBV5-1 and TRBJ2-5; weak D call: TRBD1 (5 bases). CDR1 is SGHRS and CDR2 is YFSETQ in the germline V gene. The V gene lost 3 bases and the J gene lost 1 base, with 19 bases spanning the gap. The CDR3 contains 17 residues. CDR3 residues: CASSSSSGASLQETQYF. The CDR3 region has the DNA TGCGCCAGCAGCTCGAGTAGTGGGGCTAGTCTCCAAGAGACCCAGTACTTC.

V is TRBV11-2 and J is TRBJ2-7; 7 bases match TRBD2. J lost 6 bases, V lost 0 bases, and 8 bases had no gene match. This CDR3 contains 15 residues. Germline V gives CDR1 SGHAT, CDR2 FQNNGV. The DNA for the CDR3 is TGTGCCAGCAGCTTAGATCCACGGGAGGAAACCGAGCAGTACTTC. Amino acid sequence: CASSLDPREETEQYF.

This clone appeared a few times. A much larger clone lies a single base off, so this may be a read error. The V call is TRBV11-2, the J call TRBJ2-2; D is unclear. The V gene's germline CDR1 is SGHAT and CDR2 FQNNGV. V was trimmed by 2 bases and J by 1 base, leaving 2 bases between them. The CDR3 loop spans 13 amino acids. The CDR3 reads CASSLQNTGELFF. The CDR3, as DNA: TGTGCCAGCAGCTTACAGAACACCGGGGAGCTGTTTTTT. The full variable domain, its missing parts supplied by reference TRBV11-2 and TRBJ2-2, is EAGVAQSPRYKIIEKRQSVAFWCNPISGHATLYWYQQILGQGPKLLIQFQNNGVVDDSQLPKDRFSAERLKGVDSTLKIQPAKLEDSAVYLCASSLQNTGELFFGEGSRLTVL.

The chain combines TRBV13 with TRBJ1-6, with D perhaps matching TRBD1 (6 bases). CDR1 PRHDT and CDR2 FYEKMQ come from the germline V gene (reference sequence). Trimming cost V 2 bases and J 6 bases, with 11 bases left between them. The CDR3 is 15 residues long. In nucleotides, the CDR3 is TGTGCCAGCAGCTTACGGGGCAGGGGTAATTCACCCCTCCACTTT. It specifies CASSLRGRGNSPLHF.

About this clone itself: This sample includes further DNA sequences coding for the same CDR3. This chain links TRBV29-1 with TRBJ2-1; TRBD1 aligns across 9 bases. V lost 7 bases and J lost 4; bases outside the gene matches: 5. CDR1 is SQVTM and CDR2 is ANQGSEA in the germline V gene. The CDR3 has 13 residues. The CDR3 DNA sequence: TGCAGCGCAACCGGGACAGGGTACAATGAGCAGTTCTTC. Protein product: CSATGTGYNEQFF.